This T cell receptor beta chain was sequenced in a study of blood T cells in healthy people across ages. In regard to this clonotype: Its antigen remains unidentified.

The CDR3 has 12 amino acids. Trimming took 7 bases from V and 9 from J, leaving 14 bases between them. Primed by a sample-barcoded 5' primer and a J-beta primer mix, a second PCR proceeded for about 6 to 12 cycles. MiXCR, applied by TCRdb to the 5' RACE reads, yields one record per CDR3 protein. Of about 780,000 distinct CDR3 sequences in the sample, around 25% are singletons; the top ten hold 2.5% to 3.5%. Whole-study findings and limits: TCR beta diversity correlated strongly with naive T cell percentage. PBMCs left unsorted prevented a conclusive naive versus antigen-experienced comparison.

These same records also appear under a second study, on T cells of mothers and their children. In that study: The overlap seen between related mothers and children slightly exceeded that of unrelated pairs, though not significantly. Evidence of persistent microchimeric T cell clones was absent.

The chain employs TRBV12-3 or TRBV12-4 and TRBJ2-3; no reliable D call. The sample taken for sequencing was blood. This clonotype originated in a boy aged 10-17 years in good health. CDR3 sequence: CASTLGQATQYF. The CDR3 DNA reads as TGTGCCAGCACCCTGGGTCAGGCCACGCAGTATTTT.